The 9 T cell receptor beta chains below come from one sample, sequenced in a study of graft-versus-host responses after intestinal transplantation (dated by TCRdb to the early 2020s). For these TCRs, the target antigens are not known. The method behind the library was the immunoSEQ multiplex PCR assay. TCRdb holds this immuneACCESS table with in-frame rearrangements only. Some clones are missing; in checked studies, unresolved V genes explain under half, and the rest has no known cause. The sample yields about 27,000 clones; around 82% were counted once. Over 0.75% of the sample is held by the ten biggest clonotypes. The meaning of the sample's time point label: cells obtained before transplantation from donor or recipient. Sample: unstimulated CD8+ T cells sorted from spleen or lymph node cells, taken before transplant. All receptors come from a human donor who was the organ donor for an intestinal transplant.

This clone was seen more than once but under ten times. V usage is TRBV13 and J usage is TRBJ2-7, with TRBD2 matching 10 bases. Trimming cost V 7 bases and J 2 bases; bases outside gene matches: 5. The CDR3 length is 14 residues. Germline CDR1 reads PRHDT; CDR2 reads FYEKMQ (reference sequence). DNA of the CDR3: TGTGCCAGCAACAGCGGGGGGGCCGCCTACGAGCAGTACTTC. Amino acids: CASNSGGAAYEQYF.

CDR3: CASSESQGAHEQYF. The CDR3 bases are TGCGCCAGCAGTGAGTCGCAGGGGGCGCACGAGCAGTACTTC. The gene calls are TRBV10-2 and TRBJ2-7; TRBD1 matches 8 bases. There are 14 residues in the CDR3. Germline V CDR1 and CDR2: WSHSY, SAAADI. Trimming removed 0 bases from V and 5 bases from J; junction bases left unmatched: 3.

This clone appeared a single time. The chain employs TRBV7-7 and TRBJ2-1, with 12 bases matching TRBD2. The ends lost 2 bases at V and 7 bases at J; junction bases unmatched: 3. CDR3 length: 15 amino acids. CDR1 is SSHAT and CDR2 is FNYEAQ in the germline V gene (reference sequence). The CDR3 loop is CASSLLAGGPNEQFF. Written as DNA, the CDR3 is TGTGCCAGCAGCTTACTAGCGGGAGGGCCAAATGAGCAGTTCTTC.

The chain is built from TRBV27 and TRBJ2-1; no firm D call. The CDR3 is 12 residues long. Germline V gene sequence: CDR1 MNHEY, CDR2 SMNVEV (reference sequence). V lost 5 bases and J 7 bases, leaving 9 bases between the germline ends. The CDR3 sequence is CASSPARNEQFF. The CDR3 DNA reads TGTGCCAGCAGTCCCGCTCGGAATGAGCAGTTCTTC.

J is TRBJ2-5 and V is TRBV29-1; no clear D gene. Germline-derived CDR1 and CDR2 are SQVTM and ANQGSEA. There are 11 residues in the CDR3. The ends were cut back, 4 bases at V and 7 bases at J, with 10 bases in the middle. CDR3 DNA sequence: TGCAGCGTTGGAGACCTGGGGACCCAGTACTTC. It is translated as CSVGDLGTQYF.

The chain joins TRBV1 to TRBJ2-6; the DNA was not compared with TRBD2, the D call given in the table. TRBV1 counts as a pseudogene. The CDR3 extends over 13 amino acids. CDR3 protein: CTSRRSRANVLTF. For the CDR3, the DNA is TGCACCAGCAGGAGAAGTCGGGCCAACGTCCTGACTTTC.

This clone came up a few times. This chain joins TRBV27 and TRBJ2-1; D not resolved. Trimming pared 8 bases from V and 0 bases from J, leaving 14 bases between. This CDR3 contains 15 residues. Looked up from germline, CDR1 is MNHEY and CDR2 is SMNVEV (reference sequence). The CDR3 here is CASSTILSSYNEQFF. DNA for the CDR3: TGTGCCAGCTCGACAATACTTAGCTCCTACAATGAGCAGTTCTTC.

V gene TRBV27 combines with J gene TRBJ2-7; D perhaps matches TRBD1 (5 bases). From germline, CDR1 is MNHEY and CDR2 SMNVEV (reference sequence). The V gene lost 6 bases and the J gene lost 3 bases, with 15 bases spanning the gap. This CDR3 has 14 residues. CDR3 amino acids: CASSLGPGYYEQYF. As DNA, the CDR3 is TGTGCCAGCAGCCTAGGTCCAGGGTACTACGAGCAGTACTTC.

CDR3 DNA: TGTGCCAGCAGTGAATATTTGCGGAGGGACAATGAGCAGTTCTTC. Amino acid sequence: CASSEYLRRDNEQFF. The chain is built from TRBV6-1 and TRBJ2-1, with a weak D call TRBD2 (6 bases). The germline V and J ends were trimmed by 2 bases and 5 bases, with 13 bases remaining between them. The CDR3 totals 15 residues. Germline V lookup: CDR1 MNHNS, CDR2 SASEGT.